This T cell receptor (beta chain) was recorded in a study of identical twins. Notes on the study in general: Insertions were fewer in abundant cord blood beta clonotypes, whereas memory repertoires showed none of this pattern.

Concerning this clonotype: Its antigen remains unknown.

This CDR3 spans 15 amino acids. Unmatched junction bases numbered 10, after V lost 3 bases and J lost 7 bases. Per the germline V gene, CDR1 is DFQATT and CDR2 is SNEGSKA (reference sequence). TCRdb analysed the 5' RACE reads with MiXCR anew, one entry per CDR3 protein. The repertoire holds roughly 1,500,000 distinct CDR3 sequences, with roughly a third as singletons. The sequenced material came from cord blood. The chain employs TRBV20-1 and TRBJ2-3, with 10 bases identical to TRBD2. The sequence was collected from a newborn girl in good health. DNA of the CDR3: TGCAGTGCTAGCCCCCCTAGCGGGGGAACCAATACGCAGTATTTT. This codes for CSASPPSGGTNTQYF.